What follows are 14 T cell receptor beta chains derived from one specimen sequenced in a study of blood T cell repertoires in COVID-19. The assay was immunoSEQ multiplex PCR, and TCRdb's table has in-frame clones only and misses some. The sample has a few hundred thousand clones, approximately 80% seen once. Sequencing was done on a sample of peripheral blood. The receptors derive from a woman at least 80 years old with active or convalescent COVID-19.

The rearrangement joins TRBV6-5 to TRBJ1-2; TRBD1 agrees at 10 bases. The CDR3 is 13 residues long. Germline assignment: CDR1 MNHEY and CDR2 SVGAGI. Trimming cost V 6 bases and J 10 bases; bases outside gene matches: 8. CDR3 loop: CASRGQDRGSYTF. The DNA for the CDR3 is TGTGCCAGCAGGGGGCAGGACAGGGGGTCCTACACCTTC.

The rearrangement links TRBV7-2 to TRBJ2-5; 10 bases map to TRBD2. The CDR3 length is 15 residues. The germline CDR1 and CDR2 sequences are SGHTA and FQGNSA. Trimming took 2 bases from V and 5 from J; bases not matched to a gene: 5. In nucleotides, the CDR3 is TGTGCCAGCAGCTTACGAAGCGGGAGGGTTGAGACCCAGTACTTC. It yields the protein CASSLRSGRVETQYF.

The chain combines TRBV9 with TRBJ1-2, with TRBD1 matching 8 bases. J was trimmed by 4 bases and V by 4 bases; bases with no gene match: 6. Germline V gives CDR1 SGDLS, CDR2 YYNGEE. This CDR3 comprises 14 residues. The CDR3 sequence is CASSSRTGTYGYTF. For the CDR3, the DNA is TGTGCCAGCAGCTCAAGGACAGGGACCTATGGCTACACCTTC.

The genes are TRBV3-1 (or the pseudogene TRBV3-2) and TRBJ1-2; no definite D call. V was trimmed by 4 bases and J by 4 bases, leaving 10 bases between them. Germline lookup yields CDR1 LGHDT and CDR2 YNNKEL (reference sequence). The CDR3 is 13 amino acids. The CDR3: CASSPPGGYGYTF. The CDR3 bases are TGTGCCAGCAGCCCACCGGGAGGCTATGGCTACACCTTC.

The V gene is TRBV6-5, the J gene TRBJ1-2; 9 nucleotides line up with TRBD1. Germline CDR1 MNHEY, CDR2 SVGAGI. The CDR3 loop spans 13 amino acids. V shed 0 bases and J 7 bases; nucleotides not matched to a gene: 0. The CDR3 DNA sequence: TGTGCCAGCAGTTACTCACAGGGGGCTGGCTACACCTTC. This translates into CASSYSQGAGYTF.

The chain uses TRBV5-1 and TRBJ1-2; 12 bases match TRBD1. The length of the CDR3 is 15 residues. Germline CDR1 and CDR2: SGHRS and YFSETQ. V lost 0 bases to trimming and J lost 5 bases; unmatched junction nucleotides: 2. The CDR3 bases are TGCGCCAGCAGCTTGGAGGGACAGGGGGCTTATGGCTACACCTTC. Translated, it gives CASSLEGQGAYGYTF. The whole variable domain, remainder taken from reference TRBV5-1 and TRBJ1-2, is KAGVTQTPRYLIKTRGQQVTLSCSPISGHRSVSWYQQTPGQGLQFLFEYFSETQRNKGNFPGRFSGRQFSNSRSEMNVSTLELGDSALYLCASSLEGQGAYGYTFGSGTRLTVV.

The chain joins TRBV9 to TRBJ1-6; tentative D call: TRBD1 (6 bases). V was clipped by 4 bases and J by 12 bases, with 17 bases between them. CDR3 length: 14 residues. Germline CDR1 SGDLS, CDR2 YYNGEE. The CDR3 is CASSPKGGELPLHF. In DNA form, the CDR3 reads TGTGCCAGCAGCCCCAAGGGGGGGGAGCTACCCCTCCACTTT.

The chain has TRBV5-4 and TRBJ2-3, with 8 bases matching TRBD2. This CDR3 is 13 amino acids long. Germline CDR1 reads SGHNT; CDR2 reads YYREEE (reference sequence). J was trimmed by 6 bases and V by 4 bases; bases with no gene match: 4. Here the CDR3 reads CASSRGGADTQYF. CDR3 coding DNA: TGTGCCAGCAGCCGGGGGGGTGCGGATACGCAGTATTTT.

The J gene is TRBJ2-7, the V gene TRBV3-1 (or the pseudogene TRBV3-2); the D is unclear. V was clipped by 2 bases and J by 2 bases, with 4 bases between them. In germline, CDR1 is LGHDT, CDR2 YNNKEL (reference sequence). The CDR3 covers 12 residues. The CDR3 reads CASSQYAYEQYF. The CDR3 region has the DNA TGTGCCAGCAGCCAATATGCCTACGAGCAGTACTTC.

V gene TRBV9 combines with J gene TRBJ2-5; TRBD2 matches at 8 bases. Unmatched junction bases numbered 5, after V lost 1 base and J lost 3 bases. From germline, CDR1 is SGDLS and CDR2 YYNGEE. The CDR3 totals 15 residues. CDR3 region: CASSVTSGIEETQYF. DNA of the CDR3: TGTGCCAGCAGCGTAACTAGCGGAATAGAAGAGACCCAGTACTTC.

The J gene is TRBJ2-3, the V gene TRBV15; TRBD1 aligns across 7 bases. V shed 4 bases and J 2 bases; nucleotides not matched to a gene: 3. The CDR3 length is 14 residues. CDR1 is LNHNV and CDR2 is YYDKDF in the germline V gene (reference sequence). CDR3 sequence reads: CATSKGQDTDTQYF. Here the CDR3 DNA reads TGTGCCACCAGCAAAGGACAGGACACAGATACGCAGTATTTT.

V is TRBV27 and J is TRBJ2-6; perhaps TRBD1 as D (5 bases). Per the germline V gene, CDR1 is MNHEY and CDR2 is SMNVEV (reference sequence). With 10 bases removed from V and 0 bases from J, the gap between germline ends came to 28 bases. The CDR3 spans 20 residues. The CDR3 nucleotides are TGTGCCACCTCGCCAGGGTCCCAACCTACAACCAGCTCTGGGGCCAACGTCCTGACTTTC. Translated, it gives CATSPGSQPTTSSGANVLTF.

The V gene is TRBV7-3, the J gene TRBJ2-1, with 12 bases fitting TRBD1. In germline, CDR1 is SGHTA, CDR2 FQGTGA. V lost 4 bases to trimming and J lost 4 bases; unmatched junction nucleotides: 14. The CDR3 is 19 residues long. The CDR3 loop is CASSSPHTGQGAVYNEQFF. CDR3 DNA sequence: TGTGCCAGCAGCTCCCCCCATACGGGACAGGGGGCGGTTTACAATGAGCAGTTCTTC.

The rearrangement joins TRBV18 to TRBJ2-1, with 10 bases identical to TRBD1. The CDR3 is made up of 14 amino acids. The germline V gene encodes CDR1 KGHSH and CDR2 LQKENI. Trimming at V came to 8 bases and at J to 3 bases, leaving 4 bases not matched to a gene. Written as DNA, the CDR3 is TGTGCCAGCCGGACAGGGGGAAACTACAATGAGCAGTTCTTC. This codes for CASRTGGNYNEQFF.